This TCR beta chain is from a study of control samples from healthy donors and cancer patients. This CDR3 is 16 amino acids long. V gave up 2 bases and J gave up 2 bases, with 16 bases separating them. CDR1 and CDR2 from the germline V gene are SGHTA and FQGTGA. TCRdb keeps only in-frame clones here, not all; method: immunoSEQ multiplex PCR. In the table there are roughly 52,000 clones, roughly 95% of which are singletons. This sequence joins TRBV7-3 and TRBJ2-7; the D call may be TRBD1 or TRBD2 (5 bases each). Sequenced material: blood. This sequence originates from a young man in good health. This CDR3 is CASSLAGTGAPYEQYF. CDR3 sequence (DNA): TGTGCCAGCAGCTTAGCGGGTACAGGAGCCCCCTACGAGCAGTACTTC.